The rows below give T cell receptor beta chains drawn from one sample of a study of blood T cell repertoires in COVID-19. Generated by immunoSEQ multiplex PCR, the TCRdb table keeps only in-frame clones and is missing some. The profile covers some 300,000 clones, with approximately 80% appearing a single time and about 4% taken by the ten largest. The specimen was peripheral blood. All receptors derive from a woman between 50 and 59 years old with active or convalescent COVID-19. CDR3s include the opening cysteine and the closing phenylalanine or tryptophan. Fields, in order: J gene, clone size, D gene, V gene, CDR3 DNA, CDR3 protein. A D gene is named only where the DNA matches it firmly. Size is omitted from some rows. Given values are once, few, many or a class for expanded clones.

TRBJ1-2,.,TRBD1,TRBV5-1,TGCGCCAGCAGCATAGGACAGGGGGTGGCCTATGGCTACACCTTC,CASSIGQGVAYGYTF
TRBJ2-5,.,.,TRBV6-2/TRBV6-3,TGTGCCAGCAGCCCGCGAGGGAGCCAAGAGACCCAGTACTTC,CASSPRGSQETQYF
TRBJ2-3,.,.,TRBV6-4,TGTGCCAGCAGCCAAACAGGGCTGCCGCAGTATTTT,CASSQTGLPQYF
TRBJ1-2,few,TRBD1,TRBV4-1,TGCGCCAGCAGCCCCCGGGACAGGGACGTGGTTGCCTATGGCTACACCTTC,CASSPRDRDVVAYGYTF
TRBJ2-7,.,.,TRBV2,TGTGCCAGCAGCCAAACCTCGACAGCCCTCGAGCAGTACTTC,CASSQTSTALEQYF
TRBJ2-7,.,.,TRBV7-9,TGTGCCAGCAGCTTAGATACTACCTACGAGCAGTACTTC,CASSLDTTYEQYF
TRBJ2-7,once,TRBD2,TRBV5-1,TGCGCCAGCAGCTTGTCCGGCGGGGACTACTACGAGCAGTACTTC,CASSLSGGDYYEQYF
TRBJ1-2,.,.,TRBV20-1,TGCATTGTGGCCAGGCATGGCTACACCTTC,CIVARHGYTF
TRBJ1-2,.,.,TRBV28,TGTGCCAGCAGTGACAGCTATGGCTACACCTTC,CASSDSYGYTF
TRBJ1-5,once,.,TRBV6-5,TGTGCCAGCAGTCGGACTCAGAATAGCAATCAGCCCCAGCATTTT,CASSRTQNSNQPQHF
TRBJ1-6,.,.,TRBV7-9,TGTGCCAGCAGCTTAGAGCGGGCTTCACCCCTCCACTTT,CASSLERASPLHF
TRBJ1-1,many,TRBD1,TRBV15,TGTGCCACCAGCCGGCAGGGGGGCACTGAAGCTTTCTTT,CATSRQGGTEAFF
TRBJ2-7,once,TRBD2,TRBV6-5,TGTGCCAGCAGTATGGGACTAGCCTACGAGCAGTACTTC,CASSMGLAYEQYF
TRBJ2-7,.,TRBD1,TRBV20-1,TGCAGTGCTAGTGGGGACAGCAATACCTACGAGCAGTACTTC,CSASGDSNTYEQYF
TRBJ2-3,.,TRBD2,TRBV27,TGTGCCAGCAGTTTAAGACGCGGGAGGAACACAGATACGCAGTATTTT,CASSLRRGRNTDTQYF
TRBJ1-6,few,TRBD1,TRBV6-5,TGTGCCAGCAGGTGGACAGGTCTAGATAATTCACCCCTCCACTTT,CASRWTGLDNSPLHF
TRBJ2-7,once,.,TRBV28,TGTGCCAGCAGCCAACGGTTAGGCCCCCTCCTACTATACGAGCAGTACTTC,CASSQRLGPLLLYEQYF
TRBJ1-1,.,TRBD1,TRBV18,TGTGCCAGCTCACCGAGACAGGGGAAAGGCACTGAAGCTTTCTTT,CASSPRQGKGTEAFF
TRBJ2-1,.,.,TRBV6-1,TGTGCCAGCAGTGAGGGCGGGCCTGCGAATGAGCAGTTCTTC,CASSEGGPANEQFF
TRBJ1-2,.,TRBD1,TRBV6-4,TGTGCCAGCAGTCCGGACAGGGGGTCCCACGGCTACACCTTC,CASSPDRGSHGYTF
TRBJ1-2,.,.,TRBV28,TGTGCCAGCAGTTACAGCAACCAGCGGGGCTACACCTTC,CASSYSNQRGYTF
TRBJ2-3,.,.,TRBV10-3,TGTGCCATCAGTCGCGGACTCGTTACTAGCACAGATACGCAGTATTTT,CAISRGLVTSTDTQYF